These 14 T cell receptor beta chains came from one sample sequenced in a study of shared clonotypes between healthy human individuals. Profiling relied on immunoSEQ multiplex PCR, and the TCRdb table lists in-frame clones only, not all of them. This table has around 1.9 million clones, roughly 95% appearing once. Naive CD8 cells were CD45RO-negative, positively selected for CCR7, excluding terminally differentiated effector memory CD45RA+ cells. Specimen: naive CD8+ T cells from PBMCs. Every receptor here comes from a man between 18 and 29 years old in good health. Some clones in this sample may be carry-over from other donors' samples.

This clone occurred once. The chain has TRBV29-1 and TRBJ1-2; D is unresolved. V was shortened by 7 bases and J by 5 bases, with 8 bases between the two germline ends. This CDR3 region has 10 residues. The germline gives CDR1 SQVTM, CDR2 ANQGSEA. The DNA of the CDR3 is TGCAGCGCCGACGGTTATGGCTACACCTTC. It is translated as CSADGYGYTF.

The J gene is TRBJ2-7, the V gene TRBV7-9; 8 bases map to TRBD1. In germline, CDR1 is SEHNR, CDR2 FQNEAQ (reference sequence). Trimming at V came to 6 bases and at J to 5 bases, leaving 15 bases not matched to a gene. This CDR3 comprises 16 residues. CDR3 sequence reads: CASSSNRDRIPHEQYF. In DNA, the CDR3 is TGTGCCAGCAGTTCCAACCGGGACAGGATACCCCACGAGCAGTACTTC.

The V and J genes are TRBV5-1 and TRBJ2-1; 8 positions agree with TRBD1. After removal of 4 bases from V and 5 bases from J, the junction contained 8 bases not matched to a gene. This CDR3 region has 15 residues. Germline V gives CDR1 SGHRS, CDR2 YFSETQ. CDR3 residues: CASSKDRVGDNEQFF. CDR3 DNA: TGCGCCAGCAGCAAGGACAGGGTGGGGGACAATGAGCAGTTCTTC.

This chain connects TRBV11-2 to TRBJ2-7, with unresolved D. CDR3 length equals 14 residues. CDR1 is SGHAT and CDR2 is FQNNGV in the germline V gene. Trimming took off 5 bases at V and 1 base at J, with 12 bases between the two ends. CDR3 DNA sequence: TGTGCCAGCAGCCCCGACCTAGTTTCCTACGAGCAGTACTTC. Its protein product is CASSPDLVSYEQYF.

CDR3 residues: CSVKDRDSYEQYF. Here the CDR3 DNA reads TGCAGCGTTAAGGACAGGGACTCCTACGAGCAGTACTTC. The chain employs TRBV29-1 and TRBJ2-7; 8 nucleotides match TRBD1. V trimming: 5 bases; J trimming: 0 bases; junction bases outside the gene matches: 3. Germline lookup yields CDR1 SQVTM and CDR2 ANQGSEA. The CDR3 runs 13 residues.

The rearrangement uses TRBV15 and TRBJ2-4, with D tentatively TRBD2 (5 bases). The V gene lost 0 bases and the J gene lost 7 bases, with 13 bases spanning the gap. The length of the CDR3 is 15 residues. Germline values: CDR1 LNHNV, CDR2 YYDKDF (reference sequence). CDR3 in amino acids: CATSRDRGIGNIQYF. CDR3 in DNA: TGTGCCACCAGCAGAGATCGGGGTATAGGGAACATTCAGTACTTC.

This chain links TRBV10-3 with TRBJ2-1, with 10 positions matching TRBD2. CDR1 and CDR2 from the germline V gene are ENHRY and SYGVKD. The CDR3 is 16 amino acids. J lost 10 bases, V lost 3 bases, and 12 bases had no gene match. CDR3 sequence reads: CAISDIAGGPNGEQFF. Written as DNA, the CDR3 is TGTGCCATCAGTGATATAGCGGGAGGTCCTAATGGAGAGCAGTTCTTC.

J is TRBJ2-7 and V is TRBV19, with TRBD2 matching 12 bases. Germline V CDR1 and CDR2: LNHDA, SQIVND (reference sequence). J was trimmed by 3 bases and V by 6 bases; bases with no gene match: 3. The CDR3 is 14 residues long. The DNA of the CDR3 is TGTGCCAGTAGCGAGACTAGCGGGAGCTACGAGCAGTACTTC. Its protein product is CASSETSGSYEQYF.

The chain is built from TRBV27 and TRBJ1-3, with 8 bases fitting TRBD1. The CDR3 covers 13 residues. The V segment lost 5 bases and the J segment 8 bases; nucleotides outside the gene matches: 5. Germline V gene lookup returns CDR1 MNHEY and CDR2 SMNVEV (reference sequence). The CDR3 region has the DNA TGTGCCAGCAGTGCGGACAGGGAGGACACCATATATTTT. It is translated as CASSADREDTIYF.

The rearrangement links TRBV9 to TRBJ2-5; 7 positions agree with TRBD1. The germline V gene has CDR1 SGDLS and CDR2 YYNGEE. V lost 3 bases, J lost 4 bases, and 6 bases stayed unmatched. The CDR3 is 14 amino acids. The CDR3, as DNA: TGTGCCAGCAGCGACAGGGGTACCGGAGAGACCCAGTACTTC. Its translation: CASSDRGTGETQYF.

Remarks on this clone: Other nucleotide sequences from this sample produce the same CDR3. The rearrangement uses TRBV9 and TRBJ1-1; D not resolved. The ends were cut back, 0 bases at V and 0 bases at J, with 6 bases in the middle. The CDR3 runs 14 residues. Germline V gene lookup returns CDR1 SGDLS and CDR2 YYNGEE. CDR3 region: CASSVGVVNTEAFF. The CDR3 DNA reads TGTGCCAGCAGCGTAGGCGTGGTGAACACTGAAGCTTTCTTT.

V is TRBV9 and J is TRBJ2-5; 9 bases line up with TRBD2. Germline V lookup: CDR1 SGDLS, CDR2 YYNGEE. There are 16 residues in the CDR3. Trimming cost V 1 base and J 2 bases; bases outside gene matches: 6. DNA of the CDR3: TGTGCCAGCAGCGTATCTGGGACTAGCAGACAAGAGACCCAGTACTTC. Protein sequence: CASSVSGTSRQETQYF.

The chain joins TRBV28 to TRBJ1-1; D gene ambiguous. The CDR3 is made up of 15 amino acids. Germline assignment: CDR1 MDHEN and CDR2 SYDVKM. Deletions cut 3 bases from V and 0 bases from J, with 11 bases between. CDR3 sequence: CASSFDTSMNTEAFF. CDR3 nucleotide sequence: TGTGCCAGCAGTTTCGACACCTCAATGAACACTGAAGCTTTCTTT.

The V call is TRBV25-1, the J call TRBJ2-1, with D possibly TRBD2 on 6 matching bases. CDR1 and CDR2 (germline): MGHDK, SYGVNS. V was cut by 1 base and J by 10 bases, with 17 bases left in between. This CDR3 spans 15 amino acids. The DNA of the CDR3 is TGTGCCAGCAGTGAATCTAGCGTGGGACCGGTGGAGCAGTTCTTC. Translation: CASSESSVGPVEQFF. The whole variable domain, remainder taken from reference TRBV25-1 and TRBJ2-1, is EADIYQTPRYLVIGTGKKITLECSQTMGHDKMYWYQQDPGMELHLIHYSYGVNSTEKGDLSSESTVSRIRTEHFPLTLESARPSHTSQYLCASSESSVGPVEQFFGPGTRLTVL.